Presented here are 9 T cell receptor beta chains from one specimen sequenced in a study of T cells in Graves' hyperthyroidism and ophthalmopathy. Amplification yielded TCR beta CDR3 regions, with RNA transcripts as the source. Initially, a first-round RT-PCR of the TCR CDR3 employed the HTBI primer set. TCRdb fed the multiplex PCR reads into MiXCR, producing one record per CDR3 protein. The sample yields 300,000 to 400,000 distinct CDR3 sequences, around a sixth seen once. The sample comprised blood. These receptors all come from a woman aged 45-65 years with Graves' hyperthyroidism.

The chain recombines TRBV20-1 with TRBJ1-1; tentative D call: TRBD1 (6 bases). CDR1 is DFQATT and CDR2 is SNEGSKA in the germline V gene (reference sequence). This CDR3 is built from 14 residues. V was shortened by 6 bases and J by 5 bases, with 19 bases between the two germline ends. CDR3: CSALKQGGSTEAFF. The DNA for the CDR3 is TGCAGTGCCCTTAAACAGGGAGGAAGTACTGAAGCTTTCTTT.

This clonotype was counted at least ten times. The chain recombines TRBV6-1 with TRBJ2-2; D remains ambiguous. The germline V and J ends were trimmed by 5 bases and 3 bases, with 7 bases remaining between them. The CDR3 is made up of 13 amino acids. The germline gives CDR1 MNHNS, CDR2 SASEGT. The CDR3 loop is CASSNDYTGELFF. The CDR3 region has the DNA TGTGCCAGCAGTAACGATTACACCGGGGAGCTGTTTTTT.

There are many counts of this clonotype. Written as DNA, the CDR3 is TGCAGCGCCACCGGAGGGGAGACAGGGGGGATCTCCTACAATGAGCAGTTCTTC. It encodes CSATGGETGGISYNEQFF. J is TRBJ2-1 and V is TRBV29-1; 9 bases map to TRBD1. J was trimmed by 0 bases and V by 7 bases; bases with no gene match: 16. Germline lookup yields CDR1 SQVTM and CDR2 ANQGSEA. CDR3 size: 18 residues.

The chain couples TRBV20-1 to TRBJ1-2, with D possibly matching TRBD1 (6 bases). CDR1 DFQATT and CDR2 SNEGSKA come from the germline V gene (reference sequence). V shed 7 bases and J shed 0 bases, with 12 bases lying between them. This CDR3 spans 13 amino acids. The CDR3 sequence: CSVPTGTNYGYTF. The CDR3 coding sequence is TGCAGTGTTCCTACAGGGACTAACTATGGCTACACCTTC.

The J gene is TRBJ2-1, the V gene TRBV20-1, with TRBD2 matching over 8 bases. Germline V lookup: CDR1 DFQATT, CDR2 SNEGSKA (reference sequence). V shed 5 bases and J 0 bases; nucleotides not matched to a gene: 6. The CDR3 is 15 residues long. CDR3 nucleotide sequence: TGCAGTGCTCCCCAGCGGGGGAGCTCCTACAATGAGCAGTTCTTC. Translating it yields CSAPQRGSSYNEQFF.

Ten or more counts support this clonotype. The chain carries TRBV18 and TRBJ2-7; TRBD1 agrees at 9 bases. V shed 6 bases, J shed 6 bases, and the junction held 3 bases outside the gene matches. This CDR3 comprises 12 residues. Germline V CDR1 and CDR2: KGHSH, LQKENI. CDR3 nucleotide sequence: TGTGCCAGCTCTGGGGGACAGGGCGAGCAGTACTTC. As protein: CASSGGQGEQYF.

This clonotype was observed a handful of times. This chain links TRBV12-5 with TRBJ2-6; TRBD1 agrees at 8 bases. Trimming cost V 5 bases and J 0 bases; bases outside gene matches: 3. Germline V lookup: CDR1 LGHNT, CDR2 FRNRAP. CDR3 length: 16 residues. CDR3 in DNA: TGTGCTAGTGGTCGAGGACAGGGCTCTGGGGCCAACGTCCTGACTTTC. This encodes CASGRGQGSGANVLTF.

This clonotype came up many times. This chain uses TRBV12-3 or TRBV12-4 with TRBJ1-1, with a weak D call TRBD1 (5 bases). V lost 8 bases and J lost 5, with 12 bases in between. The CDR3 length is 12 residues. The CDR3 reads CASLRGVTEAFF. CDR3 DNA: TGTGCCAGCCTTAGAGGGGTGACTGAAGCTTTCTTT.

The table lists this clonotype with many counts. This chain joins TRBV18 and TRBJ2-2; 7 bases match TRBD2. Germline values: CDR1 KGHSH, CDR2 LQKENI. Trimming took 0 bases from V and 1 from J; bases not matched to a gene: 2. This CDR3 is 16 amino acids long. The CDR3 DNA reads as TGTGCCAGCTCACCACCTCCGGGAGGGAACACCGGGGAGCTGTTTTTT. This encodes CASSPPPGGNTGELFF. Based on the CDR3 plus reference TRBV18 and TRBJ2-2, the full variable domain is NAGVMQNPRHLVRRRGQEARLRCSPMKGHSHVYWYRQLPEEGLKFMVYLQKENIIDESGMPKERFSAEFPKEGPSILRIQQVVRGDSAAYFCASSPPPGGNTGELFFGEGSRLTVL.